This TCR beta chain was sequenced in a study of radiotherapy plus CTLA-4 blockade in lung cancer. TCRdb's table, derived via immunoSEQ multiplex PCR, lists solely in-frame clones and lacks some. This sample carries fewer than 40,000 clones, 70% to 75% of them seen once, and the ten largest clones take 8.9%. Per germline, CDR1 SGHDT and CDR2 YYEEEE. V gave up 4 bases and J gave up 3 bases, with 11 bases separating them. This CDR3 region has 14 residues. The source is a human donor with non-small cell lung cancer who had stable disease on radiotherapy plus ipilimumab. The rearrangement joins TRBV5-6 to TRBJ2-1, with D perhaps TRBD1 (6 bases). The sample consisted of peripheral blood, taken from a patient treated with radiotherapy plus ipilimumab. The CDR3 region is CASSRTDYYNEQFF. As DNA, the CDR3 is TGTGCCAGCAGCAGGACAGACTACTACAATGAGCAGTTCTTC.